Detailed here is one TCR beta chain. In the original processing: Reference gene primer amplification yielded estimated nucleated cell counts. Method: immunoSEQ multiplex PCR; TCRdb's copy keeps in-frame clones and lacks some. V and J calls and clone size follow that table, whereas D and trimming were derived from the DNA. The repertoire consists of roughly 120,000 clones, with around four fifths occurring once and the leading ten covering less than 9%. After removal of 3 bases from V and 11 bases from J, the junction contained 7 bases not matched to a gene. The CDR3 has 13 residues. These data originate in a study of blood T cell repertoires in COVID-19. Study background: COVID-19 samples collected from the United States, Italy and Spain covered acute and convalescent phases. PBMCs, B-cell-depleted T cells, or T cells provided the cDNA or gDNA that made up the material.

The chain joins TRBV12-3 or TRBV12-4 to TRBJ1-1, with 9 bases aligning to TRBD1. Sequencing was performed on peripheral blood. This TCR derives from a man aged 65 to 79 with active or convalescent COVID-19. The CDR3 loop is CASSFTQGAGAFF. For the CDR3, the DNA is TGTGCCAGCAGTTTCACACAGGGGGCGGGCGCTTTCTTT.